This T cell receptor beta chain originates from a study of T cell responses to AZD1222 COVID-19 vaccine. Study information: Investigators merged groups given second doses at roughly 4 or roughly 12 weeks.

With respect to this clone: Its matching antigen is unknown.

Clones were read by immunoSEQ multiplex PCR, and TCRdb kept only the in-frame ones, dropping some. The sample holds around 100,000 clones, approximately 90% seen once. Overall study findings and caveats: The breadth and depth of Spike-specific TCRs increased once two AZD1222 doses had been given. Females outnumbered males among donors, who were mostly white British; clonal diversity was possibly underestimated. Along spike, vaccine-associated CD4 TCRs were found throughout, with dominance at 160-218 and 743-854.

The receptor was derived from an adult in good health. Sample: peripheral blood, taken on day 0 of AZD1222 vaccination.

CDR3 residues: CASSFPPTQYF. CDR3 bases: TGTGCCAGCAGCTTCCCGCCTACGCAGTATTTT. V gene TRBV11-2 combines with J gene TRBJ2-3, with D hard to call. CDR3 length: 11 residues. The V end lost 3 bases, the J end lost 8 bases, and 6 bases lay between the germline ends. The germline V gene encodes CDR1 SGHAT and CDR2 FQNNGV.